This T cell receptor beta chain derives from a study of T-cell memory formation after mild COVID-19 listed by TCRdb under 2021. Broadly, across the study: TCR sequence clusters from the two donors were largely donor specific. In two donors, T-cell clones that expanded and contracted after mild COVID-19 were tracked by sequencing TCRalpha and TCRbeta repertoires over time. Two young, previously healthy adult volunteers, one female and one male, were included in the cohort. What the research found in general, with its limitations: The study included only two mild cases, and larger cohorts that include severe cases with pre-infection samples were judged to be necessary. Some responding clones were detected in pre-infection memory, which suggested that pre-existing cross-reactive memory T cells had joined the SARS-CoV-2 response. Clones that contracted from day 15 to 85 showed balanced CD4/CD8 phenotypes, whereas a second wave of clones that expanded from day 15 to 37 leaned towards CD4+. Contracting CD4+ clones turned up mainly in the CM and EM memory subsets, whereas EMRA was where CD8+ clones were enriched. The second-wave clones that peaked on day 37 were not confirmed to be SARS-CoV-2 specific.

TCRdb shows the sequencer as Illumina NovaSeq 6000. cDNA libraries for TCRalpha and TCRbeta were prepared by 5'RACE using constant-segment primers, with sample barcodes and unique molecular identifiers added. RNA was extracted from every sample with Trizol reagent. Library amplification was performed in two PCR steps, and a second sample barcode and Illumina TruSeq adapters were introduced in the second step. The libraries were sequenced on an Illumina NovaSeq using 2 x 150 bp paired-end reads. The original pipeline was this. Demultiplexing of reads and collapsing into UMI-guided consensus sequences were performed with migec v1.2.7. Using mixcr v2.1.11, UMI consensuses were aligned to TRA and TRB V and J templates and then assembled into clonotypes. Expanded or contracted clonotypes were those called significant by both edgeR and NoisET, with noise models trained on biological replicates. edgeR calls used a false discovery rate-adjusted p below 0.01 and a log2 fold-change threshold of 1. As an exploratory analysis of dynamics, max-normalized trajectories of the 1000 most abundant clonotypes were examined with PCA combined with hierarchical clustering. Separately sequenced CD4+ and CD8+ repertoires were used to assign a CD4 or CD8 phenotype to each responding clone. TCRdb passed the public sequencing reads through fastp at Q25 and MiXCR, retaining productive beta sequences. Each entry merges the rows of one CDR3 protein and shows their most common DNA and genes. TCRdb's processing, not the authors', yielded these V and J calls. For this sample the table gives hundreds of thousands of distinct CDR3 sequences, of which under 8.5% were detected only once. Of the sample, around a fifth is held by the ten largest clones.

Ficoll-Paque density gradient centrifugation was used to isolate PBMCs. Remarks on this clonotype: The clone's antigen remains unknown. No qualities accompany the bases; no much larger clone lies one base away.

The sequencing sample was made of PBMCs or a T cell subset sorted from them (not recorded which). The clonotype was recovered from a man aged 18 to 30 who had mild COVID-19 (a few samples of this study predate the infection). The sample titles of this study are shuffled in the database, so cell type and time point are left out; the donor was told from shared clones.

For the CDR3, the sequence is CSALGQPEAFF. The DNA reads as follows: TGCAGTGCCCTCGGACAACCTGAAGCTTTCTTT. The sequence joins TRBV20-1 to TRBJ1-1; a tentative D call is TRBD1 (5 bases match). CDR1 is given as DFQATT and CDR2 as SNEGSKA, both from the germline V gene (reference sequence). The junction shows trimming of 6 bases on V and 6 bases on J, plus 11 bases between the germline ends. From the cysteine up to the phenylalanine, the CDR3 has a length of 11 residues. CDR3 DNA is the only sequence kept; it has 33 bases, read in frame from the first base.